This T cell receptor beta chain was obtained from a study of early T cells in non-severe SARS-CoV-2 infection. The CDR3 extends over 13 amino acids. V shed 3 bases and J shed 6 bases, with 15 bases lying between them. In germline, CDR1 is SQVTM, CDR2 ANQGSEA. Individual cDNA molecules were tagged with unique molecular identifiers, the study reported. TCRdb recomputed calls from the 5' RACE reads with MiXCR, one row per CDR3 protein. The sample shows about 64,000 distinct CDR3 sequences, 4.9% of them seen only once. This clonotype was found a few times. The rearrangement links TRBV29-1 to TRBJ2-7; the D is unclear. Specimen: whole blood. The origin of this receptor is an adult who was a healthcare worker with PCR-confirmed SARS-CoV-2 infection or an uninfected control (not recorded which). This CDR3 reads CSVDEQSTSEQYF. The CDR3 nucleotides are TGCAGCGTTGATGAACAATCGACGTCCGAGCAGTACTTC.